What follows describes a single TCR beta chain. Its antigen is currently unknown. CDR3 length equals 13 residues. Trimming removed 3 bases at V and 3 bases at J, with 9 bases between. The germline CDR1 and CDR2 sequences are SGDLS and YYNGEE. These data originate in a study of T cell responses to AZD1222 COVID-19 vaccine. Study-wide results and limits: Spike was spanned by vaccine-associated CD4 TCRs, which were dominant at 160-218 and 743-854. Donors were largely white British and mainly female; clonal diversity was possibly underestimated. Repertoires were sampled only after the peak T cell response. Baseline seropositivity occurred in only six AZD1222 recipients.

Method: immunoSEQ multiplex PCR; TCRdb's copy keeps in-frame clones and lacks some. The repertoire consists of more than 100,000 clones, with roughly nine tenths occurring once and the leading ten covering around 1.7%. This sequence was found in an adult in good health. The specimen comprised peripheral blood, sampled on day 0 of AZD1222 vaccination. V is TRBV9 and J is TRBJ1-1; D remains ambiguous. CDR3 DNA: TGTGCCAGCAGCGCCGACGGCTACACTGAAGCTTTCTTT. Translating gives CASSADGYTEAFF.